A selection of T cell receptor beta chains follows, all from one sample in a study of shared clonotypes between healthy human individuals. Profiled with immunoSEQ multiplex PCR; TCRdb holds only in-frame clones, not every one. The top ten hold 1.7% of the sample, which has roughly 700,000 clones, approximately 79% seen once. The material sequenced was memory CD4+ T cells sorted from blood. Receptors were obtained from a woman in her thirties in good health. Each CDR3 is given with its conserved first and last residue. A D gene is named only where the DNA matches it firmly. Not all rows give a size; the values are once, few, many and, for expanded clones, a class.

cdr3_length clone_size d_call j_call v_call cdr3_aa cdr3_nt
14 - - TRBJ2-7 TRBV19 CASSPRARGFEQYF TGTGCCAGTAGTCCTCGGGCCCGAGGATTCGAGCAGTACTTC
13 - - TRBJ1-2 TRBV18 CASSEGSNYGYTF TGTGCCAGCTCAGAGGGGTCAAACTATGGCTACACCTTC
13 many - TRBJ2-3 TRBV6-4 CASSDGEKDTQYF TGTGCCAGCAGTGACGGGGAGAAAGATACGCAGTATTTT
13 once TRBD2 TRBJ2-7 TRBV7-2 CASSPQRDYEQYF TGTGCCAGCAGCCCCCAGCGGGATTACGAGCAGTACTTC
11 - - TRBJ2-5 TRBV18 CASLGGETQYF TGTGCCAGCTTAGGAGGGGAGACCCAGTACTTC
16 - - TRBJ2-1 TRBV5-8 CASSPGPGVILNEQFF TGTGCCAGCAGCCCGGGGCCAGGGGTCATTTTAAATGAGCAGTTCTTC
15 few - TRBJ2-1 TRBV5-1 CASSLDRFDYNEQFF TGCGCCAGCAGCTTGGACAGGTTTGACTACAATGAGCAGTTCTTC
18 - TRBD2 TRBJ2-5 TRBV28 CASTLGGLAGGRQETQYF TGTGCCAGCACTCTCGGGGGGCTGGCGGGAGGAAGGCAAGAGACCCAGTACTTC
16 - - TRBJ2-3 TRBV6-6 CASSPHAGSATDTQYF TGTGCCAGCAGCCCCCATGCGGGATCCGCCACAGATACGCAGTATTTT
13 - - TRBJ2-3 TRBV5-1 CASSLDQADTQYF TGCGCCAGCAGCTTGGACCAAGCAGATACGCAGTATTTT
19 - - TRBJ1-5 TRBV7-3 CASSPGRDTQLYSNQPQHF TGTGCCAGCAGCCCCGGCCGGGACACGCAGCTATATAGCAATCAGCCCCAGCATTTT
16 - TRBD2 TRBJ2-3 TRBV5-4 CASSLDAGAGTDTQYF TGTGCCAGCAGCTTGGATGCGGGAGCGGGCACAGATACGCAGTATTTT
14 - TRBD2 TRBJ2-3 TRBV27 CASCPSGIGDTQYF TGTGCCAGCTGCCCTAGCGGGATCGGAGATACGCAGTATTTT
16 - TRBD1 TRBJ1-4 TRBV9 CASSVRGQGIGEKLFF TGTGCCAGCAGCGTTCGGGGACAGGGAATTGGTGAAAAACTGTTTTTT
15 few - TRBJ1-1 TRBV5-5 CASSLVTAVNTEAFF TGTGCCAGCAGCTTGGTTACGGCCGTGAACACTGAAGCTTTCTTT
12 few - TRBJ2-3 TRBV11-2 CASSLLGDTQYF TGTGCCAGCAGCCTTTTGGGAGATACGCAGTATTTT
14 - - TRBJ2-7 TRBV19 CASSIPGGFYEQYF TGTGCCAGTAGTATCCCCGGAGGATTCTACGAGCAGTACTTC
16 few TRBD1 TRBJ1-5 TRBV6-6 CASSSTGTGILQPQHF TGTGCCAGCAGTTCGACCGGGACAGGGATTTTGCAGCCCCAGCATTTT
13 - - TRBJ1-6 TRBV10-2 CASFGQKNSPLHF TGCGCCAGCTTCGGACAGAAAAATTCACCCCTCCACTTT
14 - - TRBJ2-3 TRBV6-5 CASSPPGWTDTQYF TGTGCCAGCAGTCCCCCGGGTTGGACAGATACGCAGTATTTT
16 - TRBD1 TRBJ1-3 TRBV7-6 CASSFTTGGSGNTIYF TGTGCCAGCAGCTTCACCACAGGGGGATCTGGAAACACCATATATTTT
14 - TRBD2 TRBJ2-7 TRBV5-4 CASSLEREGREQYF TGTGCCAGCAGCTTAGAGCGGGAGGGCCGCGAGCAGTACTTC
17 - TRBD2 TRBJ2-1 TRBV28 CASSLGQPFSGSHEQFF TGTGCCAGCAGTTTGGGGCAGCCTTTTAGCGGGAGCCATGAGCAGTTCTTC
14 - - TRBJ1-2 TRBV7-2 CASSLVQGNYGYTF TGTGCCAGCAGCTTAGTTCAGGGGAACTATGGCTACACCTTC
16 - TRBD2 TRBJ2-1 TRBV5-6 CASSLVRTSGANEQFF TGTGCCAGCAGCTTGGTAAGGACTAGCGGGGCCAATGAGCAGTTCTTC
18 - TRBD2 TRBJ2-1 TRBV10-3 CAISESSSGRARGYEQFF TGTGCCATCAGTGAGTCGTCTAGCGGGAGGGCCAGGGGTTATGAGCAGTTCTTC